The 8 T cell receptor beta chains listed next were all sequenced from one sample in a study of blood T cells in healthy people across ages. The use of a sample-barcoded 5' primer and a J-beta primer mix characterized a second PCR of roughly 6 to 12 cycles. TCRdb redid the calling of the 5' RACE reads with MiXCR, one entry per CDR3 protein. The sample includes around 650,000 distinct CDR3 sequences, approximately 30% of them seen just once. Material: blood. These receptors all come from an elderly woman in good health.

In this sample, this clonotype turned up a few times. A much larger clone lies a single base off, so this may be a read error. The chain joins TRBV20-1 to TRBJ1-1; no definite D call. Germline assignment: CDR1 DFQATT and CDR2 SNEGSKA (reference sequence). The length of the CDR3 is 11 residues. DNA of the CDR3: TGCAGGGCTAGAGATCCCCCTGAAGCTTTCTTT. Protein product: CRARDPPEAFF.

Notes on this clonotype: Just one base apart from a much larger clone, this may be a read error. V is TRBV9 and J is TRBJ2-3, with 7 positions matching TRBD2. This CDR3 region has 16 residues. Germline CDR1 and CDR2: SGDLS and YYNGEE. Unmatched junction bases numbered 4, after V lost 0 bases and J lost 0 bases. CDR3 sequence (DNA): TGTGCCAGCAGCGTAGGACTAGCCTCTAGCACAGATACGCAGTATTTT. Translation gives CASSVGLASSTDTQYF.

This clonotype appeared many times. This chain links TRBV4-3 with TRBJ2-3; D is possibly TRBD2 (6 bases). Trimming took 2 bases from V and 0 from J, leaving 9 bases between them. Per germline, CDR1 LGHNA and CDR2 YSLEER. This CDR3 comprises 15 residues. Here the CDR3 reads CASSQTSGSTDTQYF. CDR3 nucleotide sequence: TGCGCCAGCAGCCAAACGAGCGGGAGCACAGATACGCAGTATTTT.

This clonotype was seen a handful of times. The chain combines TRBV11-2 with TRBJ2-5; 8 bases fit TRBD1. V trimming: 5 bases; J trimming: 5 bases; junction bases outside the gene matches: 10. Germline assignment: CDR1 SGHAT and CDR2 FQNNGV. CDR3 size: 15 residues. The CDR3 loop is CASSQAQGAGETQYF. The CDR3 nucleotides are TGTGCCAGCAGCCAGGCCCAGGGGGCGGGGGAGACCCAGTACTTC. Supplemented by reference TRBV11-2 and TRBJ2-5, the full variable domain reads EAGVAQSPRYKIIEKRQSVAFWCNPISGHATLYWYQQILGQGPKLLIQFQNNGVVDDSQLPKDRFSAERLKGVDSTLKIQPAKLEDSAVYLCASSQAQGAGETQYFGPGTRLLVL.

This clonotype was detected ten times or more. The V call is TRBV6-1, the J call TRBJ2-7; unclear D gene. V lost 2 bases, J lost 10 bases, and 9 bases lay in between. Germline CDR1 is MNHNS and CDR2 is SASEGT. The CDR3 loop spans 11 amino acids. CDR3 bases: TGTGCCAGCAGTGAAATTGGAGAACAGTACTTC. It encodes CASSEIGEQYF.

This clonotype was detected ten times or more. The CDR3 coding sequence is TGTGCCAGCAGAGACAGGGAGCACACTGAAGCTTTCTTT. Encoded protein: CASRDREHTEAFF. The genes are TRBV7-8 and TRBJ1-1; 7 bases align to TRBD1. J was trimmed by 3 bases and V by 6 bases; bases with no gene match: 4. CDR3 size: 13 residues. CDR1 SGHVS and CDR2 FQNEAQ come from the germline V gene.

This clonotype occurred many times. The chain carries TRBV3-1 and TRBJ2-7, with 9 bases that match TRBD1. With V trimmed by 5 bases and J by 0 bases, 8 bases remained unmatched. CDR1 and CDR2 from the germline V gene are LGHDT and YNNKEL (reference sequence). There are 16 residues in the CDR3. CDR3 protein: CASSSRQGVSSYEQYF. The CDR3 DNA reads TGTGCCAGCAGCTCTCGACAGGGGGTGAGCTCCTACGAGCAGTACTTC.

In this sample, this clonotype turned up many times. This chain uses TRBV28 with TRBJ2-5, with D unresolved. V was clipped by 3 bases and J by 1 base, with 15 bases between them. Germline V CDR1 and CDR2: MDHEN, SYDVKM. This CDR3 contains 16 residues. CDR3: CASSFTAGWPQETQYF. The CDR3 DNA sequence: TGTGCCAGCAGTTTTACCGCCGGGTGGCCCCAAGAGACCCAGTACTTC.